Following are 7 T cell receptor beta chains from one sample sequenced in a study of human T cells and chemical hapten exposure (dated by TCRdb to the early 2020s). The receptor library was made with RACE. TCRdb records NextSeq 500 as the sequencer. TCRdb reprocessing: public reads trimmed at Q25 with fastp, clones called with MiXCR, in-frame beta chains kept. Rows are unified per CDR3 protein, each entry keeping the most common DNA and genes. The sample table records about 120,000 distinct CDR3 sequences; roughly 13% of these occur just once. The leading ten clones occupy 2.5% to 3% of the sample. Explained via the paper, the time point label denotes: pre-sensitization, week 0. The treatment or condition label corresponds to: therapeutic diphenylcyclopropenone sensitization with weekly scalp DPC. Specimen: whole blood, collected in connection with sensitization to the hapten diphenylcyclopropenone (DPC). Source of these receptors: a woman aged 18 to 35 with alopecia areata. Some clones in this sample may be carry-over from other donors' samples.

This clonotype was counted ten times or more. V and J are TRBV7-9 and TRBJ1-1; D not resolved. The CDR3 has 15 residues. Trimming pared 1 base from V and 2 bases from J, leaving 11 bases between. Germline CDR1 reads SEHNR; CDR2 reads FQNEAQ (reference sequence). CDR3 sequence reads: CASSLVTRPNTEAFF. CDR3 nucleotide sequence: TGTGCCAGCAGCTTAGTGACACGTCCCAACACTGAAGCTTTCTTT.

This clonotype was counted many times. The J gene is TRBJ2-3, the V gene TRBV11-2; tentatively, D is TRBD2 (5 bases). Per germline, CDR1 SGHAT and CDR2 FQNNGV. Between the trimmed V and J ends, which lost 4 bases and 3 bases, there was a span of 23 bases. CDR3 length: 18 amino acids. The CDR3 DNA reads TGTGCCAGCAGCTCGAGGGCAGGCCCCGTGCCCGGGACAGATACGCAGTATTTT. Translation gives CASSSRAGPVPGTDTQYF. Using reference TRBV11-2 and TRBJ2-3 for the parts outside the CDR3, the full variable domain is EAGVAQSPRYKIIEKRQSVAFWCNPISGHATLYWYQQILGQGPKLLIQFQNNGVVDDSQLPKDRFSAERLKGVDSTLKIQPAKLEDSAVYLCASSSRAGPVPGTDTQYFGPGTRLTVL.

This clonotype was recorded many times. This chain uses TRBV7-2 with TRBJ2-3, with D tentatively TRBD1 or TRBD2 (5 bases each). Trimming removed 5 bases from V and 7 bases from J, with 28 bases in between. CDR1 SGHTA and CDR2 FQGNSA come from the germline V gene. This CDR3 has 18 residues. The CDR3 is CASSPPRGTGPTPYTQYF. The CDR3 region has the DNA TGTGCCAGCAGCCCCCCCAGAGGGACGGGGCCCACCCCATATACGCAGTATTTT.

This clonotype was detected a few times. CDR3 DNA: TGTGCCAGCAGTTTAAGGACAGGGCCTAATTCACCCCTCCACTTT. Its translation: CASSLRTGPNSPLHF. V is TRBV12-3 or TRBV12-4 and J is TRBJ1-6; 8 bases agree with TRBD1. The CDR3 is 15 residues long. The trim removed 2 bases at V and 6 bases at J, leaving 3 bases unmatched.

The gene calls are TRBV6-2 or TRBV6-3 and TRBJ2-3, with 14 bases lining up with TRBD2. The ends lost 6 bases at V and 0 bases at J; junction bases unmatched: 11. CDR1 and CDR2 from the germline V gene are MNHEY and SVGEGT. The CDR3 is 19 residues long. The CDR3 protein is CASSLWTSGRLTSTDTQYF. For the CDR3, the DNA is TGTGCCAGCAGCCTGTGGACTAGCGGGAGGCTAACTAGCACAGATACGCAGTATTTT.

This clonotype turned up a few times. V and J are TRBV9 and TRBJ2-2; D gene uncertain. The germline V gene encodes CDR1 SGDLS and CDR2 YYNGEE. The CDR3 has 13 amino acids. The V end lost 3 bases, the J end lost 6 bases, and 9 bases lay between the germline ends. The CDR3 region has the DNA TGTGCCAGCAGCGCGGTGTTGGCCGGGGAGCTGTTTTTT. It codes for CASSAVLAGELFF.

In this sample, this clonotype turned up many times. The V gene is TRBV5-6, the J gene TRBJ1-3; D gene ambiguous. Trimming took 5 bases from V and 0 from J, leaving 12 bases between them. Germline lookup yields CDR1 SGHDT and CDR2 YYEEEE. This CDR3 has 15 residues. The CDR3: CASSFLGNSGNTIYF. The CDR3 DNA follows: TGTGCCAGCAGTTTCCTGGGGAACTCTGGAAACACCATATATTTT.